Each of the 26 T cell receptor beta chains below was sequenced from the same sample in a study of cytomegalovirus exposure and HLA in healthy donors. PCR used 60 Vbeta primers and 13 Jbeta primers. Measured with immunoSEQ multiplex PCR; TCRdb has only the in-frame clones, and not every one. Among about 160,000 clones listed, just under 75% were seen once. Material: PBMCs. These receptors were obtained from a woman under 30 in good health and CMV-seronegative.

The chain is built from TRBV27 and TRBJ2-5; D may be TRBD2 (7 bases). V was clipped by 4 bases and J by 2 bases, with 17 bases between them. Germline assignment: CDR1 MNHEY and CDR2 SMNVEV (reference sequence). The CDR3 has 16 amino acids. The CDR3: CASSSLGGGPQETQYF. The CDR3 DNA reads as TGTGCCAGCAGTTCCCTCGGCGGGGGCCCACAAGAGACCCAGTACTTC.

This chain uses TRBV7-9 with TRBJ2-5; tentative D call: TRBD2 (6 bases). Trimming shortened V by 3 bases and J by 0 bases, and 17 bases separated the two germline ends. Germline-derived CDR1 and CDR2 are SEHNR and FQNEAQ (reference sequence). The CDR3 totals 17 residues. The CDR3 DNA follows: TGTGCCAGCAGCTTGTGGGGGGAGCGGAGTTACCAAGAGACCCAGTACTTC. This gives the protein CASSLWGERSYQETQYF.

The gene calls are TRBV9 and TRBJ2-3, with a weak D call TRBD2 (5 bases). Germline V gene lookup returns CDR1 SGDLS and CDR2 YYNGEE. V gave up 4 bases and J gave up 0 bases, with 9 bases separating them. The CDR3 contains 14 residues. The CDR3, as DNA: TGTGCCAGCAGCTCCGAGGGAAGCACAGATACGCAGTATTTT. As protein: CASSSEGSTDTQYF.

This rearrangement joins TRBV29-1 to TRBJ1-1; D may be TRBD1 (6 bases). The CDR3 is made up of 9 amino acids. Germline lookup yields CDR1 SQVTM and CDR2 ANQGSEA. V lost 7 bases to trimming and J lost 7 bases, with 7 bases between them. The CDR3 DNA is TGCAGCGGGGACAATGAAGCTTTCTTT. This sequence encodes CSGDNEAFF.

This clone appeared a few times. The CDR3 is CASSSLDSNYGYTF. The CDR3 coding sequence is TGTGCCAGCAGTTCCCTGGACTCTAACTATGGCTACACCTTC. The chain uses TRBV28 and TRBJ1-2; D is uncertain. Trimming left V 4 bases short and J 0 bases short, with 9 bases between. In germline, CDR1 is MDHEN, CDR2 SYDVKM. This CDR3 contains 14 residues.

The chain recombines TRBV5-1 with TRBJ2-5; perhaps TRBD2 as D (5 bases). CDR1 and CDR2 from the germline V gene are SGHRS and YFSETQ. The V gene lost 4 bases and the J gene lost 2 bases, with 12 bases spanning the gap. The CDR3 is 14 amino acids. CDR3: CASSLRDGQETQYF. In nucleotides, the CDR3 is TGCGCCAGCAGCCTCCGGGATGGACAAGAGACCCAGTACTTC. Combining the CDR3 with reference TRBV5-1 and TRBJ2-5 gives the whole variable domain KAGVTQTPRYLIKTRGQQVTLSCSPISGHRSVSWYQQTPGQGLQFLFEYFSETQRNKGNFPGRFSGRQFSNSRSEMNVSTLELGDSALYLCASSLRDGQETQYFGPGTRLLVL.

In its sample, this clone was seen a few times. The rearrangement links TRBV6-5 to TRBJ2-4; D might be TRBD2 (6 bases). The ends were cut back, 8 bases at V and 0 bases at J, with 11 bases in the middle. The CDR3 runs 14 residues. CDR1 is MNHEY, CDR2 SVGAGI, per germline. The DNA of the CDR3 is TGTGCCAGCGCGGGGAGCCTAGCCAAAAACATTCAGTACTTC. Protein sequence: CASAGSLAKNIQYF.

The chain is built from TRBV9 and TRBJ1-6; D remains unclear. The CDR3 extends over 13 amino acids. The V and J ends lost 0 bases and 13 bases respectively, with 11 bases between them. Germline values: CDR1 SGDLS, CDR2 YYNGEE. The CDR3 sequence: CASSVATSGPLHF. The CDR3 region has the DNA TGTGCCAGCAGCGTAGCTACGTCGGGGCCCCTCCACTTT.

Remarks on this clone: At one of its ends the junction is not consistent with the germline gene, which may arise from a read error. The chain combines TRBV28 with TRBJ1-1; 9 nucleotides align to TRBD1. Per germline, CDR1 MDHEN and CDR2 SYDVKM. The CDR3 has 14 amino acids. The CDR3 spells CASTSGQGNIEAFF. The CDR3 DNA sequence: TGTGCCAGCACCTCGGGACAGGGCAACATTGAAGCTTTCTTT.

The chain carries TRBV6-5 and TRBJ1-5; TRBD1 aligns across 8 bases. Looked up from germline, CDR1 is MNHEY and CDR2 is SVGAGI. After removal of 5 bases from V and 1 base from J, the junction contained 1 base not matched to a gene. This CDR3 contains 14 residues. CDR3 protein: CASSNRGSNQPQHF. CDR3 bases: TGTGCCAGCAGTAACAGGGGGAGCAATCAGCCCCAGCATTTT.

This clone has just a few counts. The genes are TRBV5-6 and TRBJ1-2; perhaps TRBD1 as D (5 bases). The germline gives CDR1 SGHDT, CDR2 YYEEEE. This CDR3 spans 14 amino acids. Trimming pared 4 bases from V and 2 bases from J, leaving 12 bases between. CDR3 in amino acids: CASSLPGGNYGYTF. The CDR3, as DNA: TGTGCCAGCAGCCTACCTGGGGGGAACTATGGCTACACCTTC.

The chain combines TRBV5-6 with TRBJ1-2, with unresolved D. Deletions cut 1 base from V and 3 bases from J, with 10 bases between. CDR1 and CDR2 from the germline V gene are SGHDT and YYEEEE. The CDR3 contains 14 residues. Here the CDR3 reads CASSLPGEDYGYTF. CDR3 sequence (DNA): TGTGCCAGCAGCTTGCCGGGAGAGGACTATGGCTACACCTTC.

The chain combines TRBV6-6 with TRBJ1-5; no clear D gene. Germline assignment: CDR1 MNHNY and CDR2 SVGAGI (reference sequence). The CDR3 sequence is 12 residues long. V was shortened by 8 bases and J by 3 bases, with 8 bases between the two germline ends. The CDR3 sequence: CASREINQPQHF. Written as DNA, the CDR3 is TGTGCCAGCCGAGAAATCAATCAGCCCCAGCATTTT.

The chain combines TRBV21-1 with TRBJ2-7; TRBD2, the table's D call, was not compared with the DNA. TRBV21-1 is tagged as a pseudogene. The CDR3 is made up of 15 amino acids. The CDR3 protein is CASSPGVCRLYEQYV. The CDR3, as DNA: TGTGCCAGCAGCCCCGGTGTGTGCAGACTCTACGAGCAGTACGTC.

This clone occurred a few times. The rearrangement joins TRBV5-4 to TRBJ1-1; tentative D call: TRBD1 (6 bases). The CDR3 is made up of 13 amino acids. The germline gives CDR1 SGHNT, CDR2 YYREEE (reference sequence). V lost 4 bases and J lost 5, with 12 bases in between. This chain's CDR3 is CASSTGWGTEAFF. The CDR3 coding sequence is TGTGCCAGCAGCACAGGGTGGGGGACTGAAGCTTTCTTT. The full variable domain, with the rest looked up from reference TRBV5-4 and TRBJ1-1, is ETGVTQSPTHLIKTRGQQVTLRCSSQSGHNTVSWYQQALGQGPQFIFQYYREEENGRGNFPPRFSGLQFPNYSSELNVNALELDDSALYLCASSTGWGTEAFFGQGTRLTVV.

The chain recombines TRBV6-4 with TRBJ2-3; possibly TRBD2 for D (7 bases). V lost 3 bases, J lost 2 bases, and 12 bases lay in between. This CDR3 region has 15 residues. Germline CDR1 and CDR2: MRHNA and SNTAGT. The CDR3 here is CASSEEGGTTDTQYF. In nucleotides, the CDR3 is TGTGCCAGCAGTGAGGAGGGGGGGACCACAGATACGCAGTATTTT.

This rearrangement joins TRBV29-1 to TRBJ2-1; D is possibly TRBD2 (6 bases). V lost 3 bases to trimming and J lost 3 bases, with 9 bases between them. The V gene's germline CDR1 is SQVTM and CDR2 ANQGSEA. CDR3 length equals 13 residues. CDR3 bases: TGCAGCGTTGAGAGGGGAGGCTACAATGAGCAGTTCTTC. This codes for CSVERGGYNEQFF.

This chain uses TRBV7-9 with TRBJ2-6, with a tentative D call TRBD1 (7 bases). This CDR3 contains 18 residues. V was shortened by 1 base and J by 0 bases, with 13 bases between the two germline ends. The germline V gene has CDR1 SEHNR and CDR2 FQNEAQ (reference sequence). CDR3 protein: CASSLVSGGPSGANVLTF. The CDR3 nucleotides are TGTGCCAGCAGCTTAGTTTCAGGGGGGCCCTCTGGGGCCAACGTCCTGACTTTC. Supplemented by reference TRBV7-9 and TRBJ2-6, the full variable domain reads DTGVSQNPRHKITKRGQNVTFRCDPISEHNRLYWYRQTLGQGPEFLTYFQNEAQLEKSRLLSDRFSAERPKGSFSTLEIQRTEQGDSAMYLCASSLVSGGPSGANVLTFGAGSRLTVL.

CDR3 in DNA: TGTGCCATCAGTGATTTGGACAGGGGGGACTATGGCTACACCTTC. Amino acids: CAISDLDRGDYGYTF. The V and J genes are TRBV10-3 and TRBJ1-2; TRBD1 aligns across 10 bases. The CDR3 totals 15 residues. J lost 3 bases, V lost 3 bases, and 4 bases had no gene match. Germline V gene data show CDR1 as ENHRY and CDR2 as SYGVKD.

The J gene is TRBJ2-5, the V gene TRBV30; D gene uncertain. The CDR3 sequence is 13 residues long. The germline V gene has CDR1 GTSNPN and CDR2 SVGIG (reference sequence). V was trimmed by 1 base and J by 2 bases, leaving 8 bases between them. The chain's CDR3 is CAWSAGRQETQYF. The DNA for the CDR3 is TGTGCCTGGAGTGCCGGTAGACAAGAGACCCAGTACTTC.

This sequence joins TRBV30 and TRBJ2-1, with D possibly being TRBD2 (5 bases). Germline assignment: CDR1 GTSNPN and CDR2 SVGIG (reference sequence). CDR3 length: 13 amino acids. V was trimmed by 5 bases and J by 4 bases, leaving 12 bases between them. CDR3 residues: CAWDRDYYNEQFF. The CDR3 DNA reads TGTGCCTGGGACCGAGACTATTACAATGAGCAGTTCTTC.

This chain joins TRBV13 and TRBJ2-1, with TRBD2 matching 12 bases. Germline V gene sequence: CDR1 PRHDT, CDR2 FYEKMQ (reference sequence). The V segment lost 3 bases and the J segment 5 bases; nucleotides outside the gene matches: 8. The CDR3 loop spans 17 amino acids. CDR3 DNA sequence: TGTGCCAGCAGCTTCCAGAGACTAGCGGGAGCTCACAATGAGCAGTTCTTC. Protein: CASSFQRLAGAHNEQFF.

The chain carries TRBV11-2 and TRBJ2-1; perhaps TRBD2 as D (6 bases). Germline CDR1 reads SGHAT; CDR2 reads FQNNGV. CDR3 length: 15 residues. V shed 4 bases and J shed 7 bases, with 17 bases lying between them. CDR3 in DNA: TGTGCCAGCAGCTCGACCCTAAATAGCGGAAATGAGCAGTTCTTC. Translating gives CASSSTLNSGNEQFF.

This clone was observed a handful of times. The chain is built from TRBV6-1 and TRBJ2-3; 12 positions agree with TRBD2. V shed 4 bases, J shed 2 bases, and the junction held 4 bases outside the gene matches. This CDR3 has 16 amino acids. Germline V gene lookup returns CDR1 MNHNS and CDR2 SASEGT. The CDR3 spells CASSGSSGRVTDTQYF. CDR3 sequence (DNA): TGTGCCAGCAGTGGGTCTAGCGGGAGGGTCACAGATACGCAGTATTTT.

The chain joins TRBV19 to TRBJ1-1; D not resolved. Deletions cut 3 bases from V and 0 bases from J, with 8 bases between. Germline V gene data show CDR1 as LNHDA and CDR2 as SQIVND (reference sequence). This CDR3 region has 14 residues. CDR3 in DNA: TGTGCCAGTAGTATGGGAGGAGTGAACACTGAAGCTTTCTTT. Its protein is CASSMGGVNTEAFF.

The rearrangement joins TRBV19 to TRBJ1-1, with a possible D match to TRBD1 (6 bases). This CDR3 is built from 13 residues. Germline assignment: CDR1 LNHDA and CDR2 SQIVND (reference sequence). V was trimmed by 5 bases and J by 4 bases, leaving 11 bases between them. The CDR3 region is CASSQGSGTEAFF. As DNA, the CDR3 is TGTGCCAGTAGTCAGGGGTCTGGCACTGAAGCTTTCTTT.